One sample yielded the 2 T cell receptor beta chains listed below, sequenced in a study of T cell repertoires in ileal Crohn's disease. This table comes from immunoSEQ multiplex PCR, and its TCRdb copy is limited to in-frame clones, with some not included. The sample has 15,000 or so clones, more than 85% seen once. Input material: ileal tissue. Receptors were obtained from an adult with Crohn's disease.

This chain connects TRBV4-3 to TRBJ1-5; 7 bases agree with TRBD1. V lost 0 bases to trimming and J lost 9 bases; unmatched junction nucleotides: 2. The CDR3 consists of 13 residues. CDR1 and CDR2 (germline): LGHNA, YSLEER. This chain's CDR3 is CASSQDRDRPQHF. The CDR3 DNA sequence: TGCGCCAGCAGCCAAGACCGGGACAGGCCCCAGCATTTT.

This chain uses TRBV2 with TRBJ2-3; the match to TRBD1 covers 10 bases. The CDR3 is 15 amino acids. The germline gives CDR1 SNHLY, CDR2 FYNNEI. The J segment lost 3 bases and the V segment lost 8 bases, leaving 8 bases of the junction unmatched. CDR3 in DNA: TGTGCCAGCTCCCGACAGGGGGCCAGGACAGATACGCAGTATTTT. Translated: CASSRQGARTDTQYF.